Listed here are 24 T cell receptor beta chains from one sample, sequenced in a study of cytomegalovirus exposure and HLA in healthy donors. 60 Vbeta and 13 Jbeta primers were used in PCR. TCRdb's copy holds only in-frame clones and misses some; the assay was immunoSEQ multiplex PCR. The data show about 160,000 clones, around 83% seen once. The sequenced sample consisted of PBMCs. The receptors stem from a man aged 45-60 years in good health and CMV-seropositive.

V and J are TRBV29-1 and TRBJ2-2, with D possibly being TRBD2 (6 bases). The CDR3 is 11 amino acids. The ends were cut back, 6 bases at V and 8 bases at J, with 10 bases in the middle. Germline V gene data show CDR1 as SQVTM and CDR2 as ANQGSEA. The chain's CDR3 is CSVRDSGELFF. The CDR3 DNA sequence: TGCAGCGTCCGGGACTCTGGGGAGCTGTTTTTT.

The V gene is TRBV10-1, the J gene TRBJ2-2; D perhaps matches TRBD1 (6 bases). Germline-derived CDR1 and CDR2 are WNHNN and SYGVQD (reference sequence). Trimming pared 3 bases from V and 3 bases from J, leaving 11 bases between. CDR3 size: 15 residues. The CDR3 loop reads CASSDLDSHTGELFF. CDR3 sequence (DNA): TGCGCCAGCAGTGATCTGGACAGCCACACCGGGGAGCTGTTTTTT.

V and J are TRBV5-5 and TRBJ2-7, with a possible D match to TRBD1 (6 bases). CDR3 length equals 13 residues. The V end lost 4 bases, the J end lost 3 bases, and 11 bases lay between the germline ends. Germline V gene sequence: CDR1 SGHKS, CDR2 YYEKEE (reference sequence). Here the CDR3 DNA reads TGTGCCAGCAGCCATGTAGGGGGCTACGAGCAGTACTTC. The encoded protein is CASSHVGGYEQYF.

CDR3 sequence (DNA): TGTGCCAGCAGTCTTAACCGGGACAGGGGCCCCCAGCATTTT. Translated, it gives CASSLNRDRGPQHF. The chain recombines TRBV7-2 with TRBJ1-5; 10 bases map to TRBD1. Trimming took 6 bases from V and 10 from J; bases not matched to a gene: 9. The CDR3 extends over 14 amino acids. CDR1 SGHTA and CDR2 FQGNSA come from the germline V gene.

This chain uses TRBV7-2 with TRBJ1-4; 7 positions match TRBD1. After removal of 1 base from V and 3 bases from J, the junction contained 8 bases not matched to a gene. Per germline, CDR1 SGHTA and CDR2 FQGNSA. The CDR3 consists of 17 residues. Here the CDR3 DNA reads TGTGCCAGCAGCTTAGGTACAGGGGCTCGGCCTAATGAAAAACTGTTTTTT. Protein: CASSLGTGARPNEKLFF.

V usage is TRBV5-1 and J usage is TRBJ1-2; the match to TRBD1 covers 8 bases. Germline V gives CDR1 SGHRS, CDR2 YFSETQ. The CDR3 is 17 residues long. After removal of 0 bases from V and 4 bases from J, the junction contained 11 bases not matched to a gene. The chain's CDR3 is CASSLGTGSIPVYGYTF. The CDR3 DNA follows: TGCGCCAGCAGCTTGGGGACAGGGTCTATTCCTGTCTATGGCTACACCTTC.

Points on this clone: At one end the junction does not follow the germline gene, possibly because of a read error. This chain joins TRBV5-6 and TRBJ2-4, with 13 bases aligning to TRBD2. Germline loops: CDR1 SGHDT, CDR2 YYEEEE. The length of the CDR3 is 15 residues. CDR3 sequence: CASSRGTSGVHWGGF. Written as DNA, the CDR3 is TGTGCCAGCAGCCGGGGGACTAGCGGGGTCCATTGGGGCGGGTTC.

The rearrangement joins TRBV7-9 to TRBJ1-2, with TRBD1 identical over 7 bases. The CDR3 consists of 16 residues. V was clipped by 2 bases and J by 3 bases; unmatched bases: 9. Germline V lookup: CDR1 SEHNR, CDR2 FQNEAQ (reference sequence). The CDR3 spells CASSLSRDSSYYGYTF. The CDR3 nucleotides read TGTGCCAGCAGCTTATCGCGGGACAGCTCCTACTATGGCTACACCTTC.

This chain uses TRBV19 with TRBJ1-2; unclear D gene. Trimming pared 5 bases from V and 4 bases from J, leaving 11 bases between. Looked up from germline, CDR1 is LNHDA and CDR2 is SQIVND (reference sequence). The CDR3 is made up of 13 amino acids. CDR3 nucleotide sequence: TGTGCCAGTAGTGTTCAGACTCTCTATGGCTACACCTTC. This codes for CASSVQTLYGYTF.

The chain carries TRBV15 and TRBJ2-3, with a weak D call TRBD2 (6 bases). CDR1 and CDR2 from the germline V gene are LNHNV and YYDKDF (reference sequence). V shed 1 base and J shed 6 bases, with 11 bases lying between them. The CDR3 contains 14 residues. As DNA, the CDR3 is TGTGCCACCAGCAGAGGGAGGGGAGTGGATACGCAGTATTTT. The encoded protein is CATSRGRGVDTQYF.

This clone was recorded only once. Here the CDR3 reads CASSIVAGGDNEQFF. CDR3 nucleotide sequence: TGTGCCAGTAGTATAGTAGCGGGAGGAGATAATGAGCAGTTCTTC. The V call is TRBV19, the J call TRBJ2-1; 10 bases are shared with TRBD2. J gave up 7 bases and V 1 base, and 4 bases lay outside the gene matches. Germline V CDR1 and CDR2: LNHDA, SQIVND (reference sequence). There are 15 residues in the CDR3.

Comment on this clone: A junction boundary mismatches the germline segment, possibly from a read error. The gene calls are TRBV7-9 and TRBJ1-1, with 7 nucleotides matching TRBD1. This CDR3 is built from 15 residues. Germline CDR1 reads SEHNR; CDR2 reads FQNEAQ (reference sequence). CDR3 residues: CSSSLRQGMNTEAFF. The CDR3 DNA sequence: TGTTCCAGCAGCTTGAGACAGGGAATGAACACTGAAGCTTTCTTT.

This clone came up many times. V gene TRBV5-6 combines with J gene TRBJ1-3; D uncertain. CDR1 is SGHDT and CDR2 is YYEEEE in the germline V gene. Trimming removed 0 bases at V and 8 bases at J, with 9 bases between. The CDR3 has 13 residues. The CDR3 DNA follows: TGTGCCAGCAGCTTGGCCGCGGGTCACACCATATATTTT. Translated: CASSLAAGHTIYF. The variable domain in full, completed from reference TRBV5-6 and TRBJ1-3, reads DAGVTQSPTHLIKTRGQQVTLRCSPKSGHDTVSWYQQALGQGPQFIFQYYEEEERQRGNFPDRFSGHQFPNYSSELNVNALLLGDSALYLCASSLAAGHTIYFGEGSWLTVV.

The chain has TRBV11-3 and TRBJ2-2; D not certain. Germline CDR1 is SGHNT and CDR2 is YENEEA. The CDR3 is made up of 13 amino acids. With 6 bases removed from V and 6 bases from J, the gap between germline ends came to 11 bases. CDR3 protein: CASRSSYAGELFF. The CDR3 nucleotides read TGTGCCAGCAGGAGTAGTTATGCCGGGGAGCTGTTTTTT.

The rearrangement uses TRBV7-8 and TRBJ2-7; TRBD2 matches 10 bases. Germline assignment: CDR1 SGHVS and CDR2 FQNEAQ. V gave up 5 bases and J gave up 6 bases; unmatched junction bases: 7. The CDR3 runs 14 residues. In DNA, the CDR3 is TGTGCCAGCAGCCTCACTAGCGGGAAGTCCGAGCAGTACTTC. Protein product: CASSLTSGKSEQYF.

V is TRBV4-1 and J is TRBJ2-2; D is ambiguous. This CDR3 is 16 amino acids long. CDR1 and CDR2 from the germline V gene are MGHRA and YSYEKL. Trimming cost V 1 base and J 4 bases, with 13 bases left between them. The CDR3 here is CASSQAGRSITGELFF. Written as DNA, the CDR3 is TGCGCCAGCAGCCAAGCGGGTCGGTCGATCACCGGGGAGCTGTTTTTT.

This clone was counted a few times. The rearrangement links TRBV27 to TRBJ2-7, with TRBD2 matching over 7 bases. CDR1 and CDR2 from the germline V gene are MNHEY and SMNVEV (reference sequence). Trimming removed 0 bases from V and 2 bases from J; junction bases left unmatched: 4. The CDR3 runs 15 residues. The CDR3 reads CASSLSAGPPYEQYF. DNA of the CDR3: TGTGCCAGCAGTTTATCAGCGGGACCCCCCTACGAGCAGTACTTC.

The gene calls are TRBV7-7 and TRBJ1-5, with TRBD1 as a possible D gene (5 bases). This CDR3 comprises 14 residues. The germline gives CDR1 SSHAT, CDR2 FNYEAQ (reference sequence). Trimming removed 1 base from V and 5 bases from J, with 9 bases in between. The CDR3: CASSLVPGYQPQHF. Here the CDR3 DNA reads TGTGCCAGCAGCTTAGTTCCAGGGTATCAGCCCCAGCATTTT.

The chain carries TRBV2 and TRBJ2-1, with 9 bases aligning to TRBD2. The germline V gene encodes CDR1 SNHLY and CDR2 FYNNEI. With V trimmed by 0 bases and J by 4 bases, 4 bases remained unmatched. The CDR3 runs 16 residues. CDR3 amino acids: CASSEAGGGAYNEQFF. CDR3 coding DNA: TGTGCCAGCAGTGAAGCCGGCGGGGGGGCGTACAATGAGCAGTTCTTC.

In its sample, this clone was seen once. The same CDR3 can be traced to other DNA sequences in this sample. V usage is TRBV5-5 and J usage is TRBJ2-1, with 9 nucleotides matching TRBD1. The germline V gene has CDR1 SGHKS and CDR2 YYEKEE (reference sequence). The CDR3 spans 12 residues. With 3 bases clipped from V and 10 bases from J, the junction kept 2 bases outside the gene matches. The CDR3 nucleotides read TGTGCCAGCAGCTGGACAGGGGACGAGCAGTTCTTC. Translation gives CASSWTGDEQFF. Complete variable domain (other parts from reference TRBV5-5 and TRBJ2-1): DAGVTQSPTHLIKTRGQQVTLRCSPISGHKSVSWYQQVLGQGPQFIFQYYEKEERGRGNFPDRFSARQFPNYSSELNVNALLLGDSALYLCASSWTGDEQFFGPGTRLTVL.

The chain joins TRBV2 to TRBJ1-5; D is unclear. The CDR3 is 12 residues long. Germline V CDR1 and CDR2: SNHLY, FYNNEI. Trimming removed 3 bases from V and 11 bases from J, with 11 bases in between. CDR3 residues: CASSDRSSAQHF. The DNA for the CDR3 is TGTGCCAGCAGTGACAGGTCGTCGGCCCAGCATTTT.

The rearrangement joins TRBV6-5 to TRBJ1-3, with unresolved D. The CDR3 totals 15 residues. Trimming took off 5 bases at V and 1 base at J, with 12 bases between the two ends. CDR1 and CDR2 (germline): MNHEY, SVGAGI. CDR3 DNA sequence: TGTGCCAGCAGTCCCGATGGCTTATCTGGAAACACCATATATTTT. It yields the protein CASSPDGLSGNTIYF.

The chain carries TRBV28 and TRBJ1-1, with 9 bases that match TRBD1. Losses at the gene ends were 7 bases for V and 6 bases for J; bases not matched to a gene: 12. From germline, CDR1 is MDHEN and CDR2 SYDVKM. CDR3 length equals 15 residues. CDR3 residues: CASIIGTRTGAEAFF. CDR3 sequence (DNA): TGTGCCAGCATTATCGGAACTAGGACAGGGGCTGAAGCTTTCTTT.

The CDR3 sequence: CASSLGGGLRLDVVTQPQHF. CDR3 coding DNA: TGTGCCAGCAGCTTAGGTGGGGGACTACGGTTGGACGTTGTAACTCAGCCCCAGCATTTT. The chain recombines TRBV13 with TRBJ1-5, with a possible D match to TRBD1 (5 bases). The CDR3 runs to 20 residues. Germline CDR1 and CDR2: PRHDT and FYEKMQ (reference sequence). V was clipped by 0 bases and J by 6 bases, with 27 bases between them. The whole variable domain, remainder taken from reference TRBV13 and TRBJ1-5, is AAGVIQSPRHLIKEKRETATLKCYPIPRHDTVYWYQQGPGQDPQFLISFYEKMQSDKGSIPDRFSAQQFSDYHSELNMSSLELGDSALYFCASSLGGGLRLDVVTQPQHFGDGTRLSIL.